Below, 14 T cell receptor beta chains from the same sample are listed, as sequenced in a study of radiotherapy plus CTLA-4 blockade in lung cancer. Clones were read by immunoSEQ multiplex PCR, and TCRdb kept only the in-frame ones, dropping some. The profile shows fewer than 95,000 clones, roughly 85% of them singletons. The input for sequencing was peripheral blood, taken from a patient treated with radiotherapy plus ipilimumab. Receptors originate from a human donor with non-small cell lung cancer who had stable disease on radiotherapy plus ipilimumab.

The chain links TRBV11-2 to TRBJ2-2; D unclear. Trimming removed 1 base from V and 7 bases from J, with 4 bases in between. The CDR3 totals 12 residues. Germline values: CDR1 SGHAT, CDR2 FQNNGV. The CDR3 here is CASSLGVGELFF. CDR3 sequence (DNA): TGTGCCAGCAGCTTAGGCGTCGGGGAGCTGTTTTTT.

The genes are TRBV28 and TRBJ2-1, with D possibly being TRBD2 (6 bases). The CDR3 loop spans 13 amino acids. CDR1 and CDR2 (germline): MDHEN, SYDVKM. The V end was cut by 6 bases, the J end by 9 bases, with 15 bases between. The CDR3 loop reads CASREGNQGEQFF. For the CDR3, the DNA is TGTGCCAGCAGGGAGGGAAACCAAGGTGAGCAGTTCTTC.

The chain links TRBV6-1 to TRBJ2-7; no firm D call. This CDR3 comprises 15 residues. Between the trimmed V and J ends, which lost 6 bases and 0 bases, there was a span of 15 bases. CDR1 is MNHNS, CDR2 SASEGT, per germline. CDR3 in amino acids: CASRGPVTLSYEQYF. As DNA, the CDR3 is TGTGCCAGCAGGGGCCCAGTAACCCTCTCCTACGAGCAGTACTTC.

V usage is TRBV18 and J usage is TRBJ1-5; 10 bases map to TRBD1. The V gene's germline CDR1 is KGHSH and CDR2 LQKENI. The V and J ends lost 1 base and 7 bases, in that order; junction bases with no gene match: 4. The CDR3 length is 15 residues. The CDR3 sequence is CASSPQSTGGQPQHF. The CDR3 nucleotides read TGTGCCAGCTCACCACAGTCGACAGGGGGCCAGCCCCAGCATTTT.

CDR3 amino acids: CASSSRAFGELFF. DNA for the CDR3: TGTGCCAGCAGTTCCCGGGCGTTCGGGGAGCTGTTTTTT. The chain combines TRBV27 with TRBJ2-2; D call uncertain. The germline V gene encodes CDR1 MNHEY and CDR2 SMNVEV (reference sequence). Deletions cut 4 bases from V and 7 bases from J, with 10 bases between. This CDR3 has 13 amino acids.

The chain has TRBV9 and TRBJ1-2; TRBD1 agrees at 8 bases. CDR1 is SGDLS, CDR2 YYNGEE, per germline. Trimming at V came to 5 bases and at J to 2 bases, leaving 5 bases not matched to a gene. This CDR3 is 14 amino acids long. The CDR3 sequence: CASRHDRGNYGYTF. The CDR3 DNA sequence: TGTGCCAGCAGACATGACAGGGGAAACTATGGCTACACCTTC.

The J gene is TRBJ2-7, the V gene TRBV7-9; a weak D match, TRBD1 (7 bases). The germline V gene encodes CDR1 SEHNR and CDR2 FQNEAQ (reference sequence). Trimming took 7 bases from V and 3 from J, leaving 16 bases between them. This CDR3 is 14 amino acids long. DNA for the CDR3: TGTGCCAGCACCCCCCAGCAGGGGGGCTACGAGCAGTACTTC. Protein product: CASTPQQGGYEQYF.

The chain employs TRBV5-1 and TRBJ1-2, with TRBD1 identical over 7 bases. In germline, CDR1 is SGHRS, CDR2 YFSETQ. There are 14 residues in the CDR3. V trimming: 4 bases; J trimming: 6 bases; junction bases outside the gene matches: 9. The CDR3 bases are TGCGCCAGCAGCGAATACAGGGGCTCCGATGGCTACACCTTC. It is translated as CASSEYRGSDGYTF.

This sequence joins TRBV25-1 and TRBJ2-6, with a weak D call TRBD1 (5 bases). Germline V gives CDR1 MGHDK, CDR2 SYGVNS. Trimming cost V 4 bases and J 0 bases, with 16 bases left between them. CDR3 length: 18 residues. The CDR3 here is CASSGLASGNSGANVLTF. For the CDR3, the DNA is TGTGCCAGCAGTGGGCTGGCCTCAGGGAACTCTGGGGCCAACGTCCTGACTTTC.

This rearrangement joins TRBV5-4 to TRBJ2-7; TRBD2 is a possible D gene (5 bases). The V and J ends lost 4 bases and 3 bases respectively, with 14 bases between them. Germline-derived CDR1 and CDR2 are SGHNT and YYREEE (reference sequence). The CDR3 spans 14 residues. The CDR3 reads CASSRGLDLYEQYF. DNA of the CDR3: TGTGCCAGCAGCAGAGGACTGGACCTCTACGAGCAGTACTTC.

This chain uses TRBV20-1 with TRBJ1-2, with a tentative D call TRBD1 (5 bases). The CDR3 sequence is 10 residues long. Germline lookup yields CDR1 DFQATT and CDR2 SNEGSKA (reference sequence). Trimming pared 8 bases from V and 4 bases from J, leaving 8 bases between. CDR3 residues: CSSDIYGYTF. CDR3 bases: TGCAGTTCGGACATCTATGGCTACACCTTC.

The rearrangement uses TRBV7-2 and TRBJ2-1; 7 bases agree with TRBD2. The V segment lost 1 base and the J segment 5 bases; nucleotides outside the gene matches: 5. The CDR3 covers 15 residues. Germline V gives CDR1 SGHTA, CDR2 FQGNSA. The CDR3 nucleotides read TGTGCCAGCAGCTTAGGGCAAGCGGGGAACAATGAGCAGTTCTTC. Amino acids: CASSLGQAGNNEQFF.

This sequence joins TRBV7-9 and TRBJ1-5; 7 bases fit TRBD1. With 4 bases clipped from V and 5 bases from J, the junction kept 5 bases outside the gene matches. Germline V lookup: CDR1 SEHNR, CDR2 FQNEAQ (reference sequence). The CDR3 spans 14 residues. CDR3 DNA: TGTGCCAGCAGCTCAGCCGACAGGGATCAGCCCCAGCATTTT. The encoded protein is CASSSADRDQPQHF.

V gene TRBV19 combines with J gene TRBJ1-2; D call uncertain. Per germline, CDR1 LNHDA and CDR2 SQIVND (reference sequence). The CDR3 extends over 12 amino acids. Trimming took off 8 bases at V and 7 bases at J, with 14 bases between the two ends. This CDR3 is CASLDRSSGYTF. As DNA, the CDR3 is TGTGCCAGTTTGGACCGGAGCAGTGGCTACACCTTC.